This TCR beta chain was captured by sequencing in a study of OX40 agonist ivuxolimab in advanced cancers. Notes on the study in general: Both blood CD4+ and CD8+ T cells showed clonal growth by week 6 at 0.1 to 3.0 mg/kg.

The protocol was immunoSEQ multiplex PCR, while the TCRdb copy is restricted to in-frame clones and leaves out a portion. This sample yields 55,000 to 80,000 clones, of which about four fifths are seen a single time; more than 0.8% belongs to the top ten. As regards this clone: Its target is not known.

The germline V and J ends were trimmed by 5 bases and 0 bases, with 11 bases remaining between them. The CDR3 has 14 amino acids. Per the germline V gene, CDR1 is MNHNY and CDR2 is SVGAGI (reference sequence). This clonotype originated in an adult with an advanced solid tumor such as melanoma, head and neck, liver or kidney cancer. The material sequenced was CD4+ or CD8+ T cells sorted from blood, taken in a trial of the OX40 agonist ivuxolimab. J is TRBJ2-7 and V is TRBV6-6; maybe TRBD1 (6 bases). For the CDR3, the DNA is TGTGCCAGCAGTGGTAGGACAGACTCCTACGAGCAGTACTTC. Amino acids: CASSGRTDSYEQYF.